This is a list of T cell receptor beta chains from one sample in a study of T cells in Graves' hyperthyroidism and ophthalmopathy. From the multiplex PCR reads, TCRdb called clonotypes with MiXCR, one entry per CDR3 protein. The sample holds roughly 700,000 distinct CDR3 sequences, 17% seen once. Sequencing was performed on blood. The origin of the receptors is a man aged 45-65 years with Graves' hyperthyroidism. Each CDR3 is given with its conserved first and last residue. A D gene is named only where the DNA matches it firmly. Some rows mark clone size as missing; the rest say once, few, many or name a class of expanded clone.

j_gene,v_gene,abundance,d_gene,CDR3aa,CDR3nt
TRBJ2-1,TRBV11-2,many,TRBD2,CASSSRTSGRINEQFF,TGTGCCAGCAGCTCAAGGACTAGCGGGAGGATCAATGAGCAGTTCTTC
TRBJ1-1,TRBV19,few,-,CASSIGPKVNTEAFF,TGTGCCAGTAGTATCGGGCCTAAAGTGAACACTGAAGCTTTCTTT
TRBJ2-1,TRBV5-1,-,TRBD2,CASRRTSGKYNEQFF,TGCGCCAGCAGGAGGACTAGCGGGAAATACAATGAGCAGTTCTTC
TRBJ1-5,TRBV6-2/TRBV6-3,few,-,CASSEHRALNQPQHF,TGTGCCAGCAGTGAACACCGGGCCCTCAATCAGCCCCAGCATTTT
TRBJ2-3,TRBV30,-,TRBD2,CACVMGEGSDTQYF,TGTGCCTGCGTTATGGGGGAGGGCTCAGATACGCAGTATTTT
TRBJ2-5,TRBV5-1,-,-,CASGFSGTQETRYF,TGCGCCAGCGGTTTTAGCGGAACTCAAGAGACCCGGTACTTC
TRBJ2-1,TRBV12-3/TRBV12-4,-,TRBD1,CASTDKQGQIYSEQFF,TGTGCCAGCACCGACAAGCAGGGACAGATATACAGTGAGCAGTTCTTC
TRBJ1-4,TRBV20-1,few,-,CSASAGNDKKLFF,TGCAGTGCTAGTGCGGGGAACGATAAAAAACTGTTTTTT
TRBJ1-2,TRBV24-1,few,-,CATSDLQHNGYTF,TGTGCCACCAGTGATTTGCAACATAATGGCTACACCTTC
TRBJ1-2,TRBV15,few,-,CATSRDRGGFGYGYTF,TGTGCCACCAGCAGAGATCGGGGAGGCTTCGGATATGGCTACACCTTC
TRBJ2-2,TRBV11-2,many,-,CASSLTVTGELFF,TGTGCCAGCAGTCTGACAGTCACCGGGGAGCTGTTTTTT
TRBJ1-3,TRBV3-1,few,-,CASSQEDLSGNTIYF,TGTGCCAGCAGCCAAGAAGACCTCTCTGGAAACACCATATATTTT
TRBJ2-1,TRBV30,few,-,CAWSVRGHSINEQFF,TGTGCCTGGAGTGTACGGGGACATTCGATCAATGAGCAGTTCTTC
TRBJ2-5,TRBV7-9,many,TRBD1,CASSSRTGKETQYF,TGTGCCAGCAGCTCGAGGACAGGGAAAGAGACCCAGTACTTC
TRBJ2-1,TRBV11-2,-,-,CASSLPYRSASGQFF,TGTGCCAGCAGCTTACCCTACCGATCCGCAAGTGGGCAGTTCTTC
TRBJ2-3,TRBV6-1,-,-,CASRDPTADTQYF,TGTGCCAGCAGAGACCCGACAGCAGATACGCAGTATTTT
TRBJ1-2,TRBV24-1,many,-,CATSEGAEYGYTF,TGTGCCACCAGTGAGGGGGCAGAGTATGGCTACACCTTC
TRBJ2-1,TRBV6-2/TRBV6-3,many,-,CASSYLGASYNEQFF,TGTGCCAGCAGTTACCTAGGGGCGTCCTACAATGAGCAGTTCTTC
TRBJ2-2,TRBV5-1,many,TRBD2,CASSKPGLAGTTGELFF,TGCGCCAGCAGCAAGCCAGGACTAGCGGGGACCACCGGGGAGCTGTTTTTT
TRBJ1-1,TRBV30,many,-,CAYHSQEGTEAFF,TGTGCCTACCACTCCCAGGAGGGGACTGAAGCTTTCTTT
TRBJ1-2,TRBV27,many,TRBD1,CASSPGQGVNYGYTF,TGTGCCAGCAGTCCCGGACAGGGGGTGAACTATGGCTACACCTTC
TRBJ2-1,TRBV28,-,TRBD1,CASSSTGGINEQFF,TGTGCCAGCAGTTCGACAGGGGGCATCAATGAGCAGTTCTTC
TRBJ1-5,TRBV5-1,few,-,CASSLAGGAMAQPQHF,TGCGCCAGCAGCTTGGCCGGGGGGGCGATGGCTCAGCCCCAGCATTTT
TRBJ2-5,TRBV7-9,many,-,CASSFGQLKQETQYF,TGTGCCAGCAGCTTTGGACAGCTTAAACAAGAGACCCAGTACTTC
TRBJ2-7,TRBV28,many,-,CASSTDKYEQYF,TGTGCCAGCAGCACGGACAAGTACGAGCAGTACTTC
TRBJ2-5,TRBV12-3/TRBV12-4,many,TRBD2,CASSTGTSGRAGQETQYF,TGTGCCAGCAGTACCGGGACTAGCGGGAGGGCCGGCCAAGAGACCCAGTACTTC
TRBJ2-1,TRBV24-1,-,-,CATTSSGSSNEQFF,TGTGCCACCACTTCTTCCGGGAGTAGCAATGAGCAGTTCTTC